Reported below is one TCR beta chain. The sample is drawn from a study of T cell changes during pregnancy in multiple sclerosis. Measured with immunoSEQ multiplex PCR; TCRdb has only the in-frame clones, and not every one. In the table there are approximately 85,000 clones, about nine tenths of which are singletons. This CDR3 has 13 amino acids. From germline, CDR1 is MDHEN and CDR2 SYDVKM. V lost 9 bases, J lost 0 bases, and 8 bases lay in between. This chain joins TRBV28 and TRBJ1-4; D ambiguous. The TCR originated in a female donor with multiple sclerosis, enrolled in a pregnancy study. The source was peripheral blood, collected in the first trimester of pregnancy. DNA for the CDR3: TGTGCCAGTGCAGGCGCAACTAATGAAAAACTGTTTTTT. Translated, it gives CASAGATNEKLFF. Drawing the rest from reference TRBV28 and TRBJ1-4, the complete variable domain is DVKVTQSSRYLVKRTGEKVFLECVQDMDHENMFWYRQDPGLGLRLIYFSYDVKMKEKGDIPEGYSVSREKKERFSLILESASTNQTSMYLCASAGATNEKLFFGSGTQLSVL.